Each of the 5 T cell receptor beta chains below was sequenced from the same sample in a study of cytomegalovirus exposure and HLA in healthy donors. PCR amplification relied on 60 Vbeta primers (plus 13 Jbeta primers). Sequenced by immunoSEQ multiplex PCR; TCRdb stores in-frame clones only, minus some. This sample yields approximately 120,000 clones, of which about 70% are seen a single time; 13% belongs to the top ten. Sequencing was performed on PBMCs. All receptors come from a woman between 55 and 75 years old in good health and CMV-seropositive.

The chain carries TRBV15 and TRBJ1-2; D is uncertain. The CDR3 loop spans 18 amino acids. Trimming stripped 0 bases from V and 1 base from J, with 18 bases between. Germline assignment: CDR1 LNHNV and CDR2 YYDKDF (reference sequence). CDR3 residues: CATSRDRQVGGLNYGYTF. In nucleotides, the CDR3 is TGTGCCACCAGCAGAGATCGGCAGGTTGGTGGTCTTAACTATGGCTACACCTTC.

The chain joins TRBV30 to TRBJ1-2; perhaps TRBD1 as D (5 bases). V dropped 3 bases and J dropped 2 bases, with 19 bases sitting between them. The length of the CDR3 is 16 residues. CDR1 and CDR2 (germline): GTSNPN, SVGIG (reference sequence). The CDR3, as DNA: TGTGCCTGGAGACTCGGACACCTACTTAACAACTATGGCTACACCTTC. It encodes CAWRLGHLLNNYGYTF.

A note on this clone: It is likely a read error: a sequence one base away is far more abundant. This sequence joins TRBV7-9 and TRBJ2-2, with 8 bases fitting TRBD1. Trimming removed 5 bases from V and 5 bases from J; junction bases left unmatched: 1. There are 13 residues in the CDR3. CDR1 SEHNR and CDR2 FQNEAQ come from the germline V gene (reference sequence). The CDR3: CASSRTGTGELFF. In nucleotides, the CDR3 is TGTGCCAGCAGCAGGACAGGGACCGGGGAGCTGTTTTTT.

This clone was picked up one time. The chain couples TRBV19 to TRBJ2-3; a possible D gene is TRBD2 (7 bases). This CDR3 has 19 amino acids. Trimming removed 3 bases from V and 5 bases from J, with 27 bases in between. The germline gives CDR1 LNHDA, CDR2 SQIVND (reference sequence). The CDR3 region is CASSIYPARTGGMVDTQYF. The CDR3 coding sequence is TGTGCCAGTAGTATTTATCCGGCGCGGACGGGGGGCATGGTAGATACGCAGTATTTT.

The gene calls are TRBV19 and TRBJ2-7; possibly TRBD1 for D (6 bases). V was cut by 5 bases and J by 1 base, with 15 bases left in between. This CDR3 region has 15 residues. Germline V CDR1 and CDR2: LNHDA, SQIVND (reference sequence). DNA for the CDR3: TGTGCCAGTAGTCTGAGACAGGCGTATTCCTACGAGCAGTACTTC. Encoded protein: CASSLRQAYSYEQYF.